The next 32 T cell receptor beta chains were all read from a single sample in a study of T cells in Graves' hyperthyroidism and ophthalmopathy. Amplified TCR beta CDR3 regions came from RNA transcripts. TCR CDR3 regions were first amplified by RT-PCR with HTBI primers. TCRdb re-called the multiplex PCR reads with MiXCR, one entry per CDR3 protein. The sample holds about 640,000 distinct CDR3 sequences, around 20% seen once. The specimen sequenced was blood. The receptors derive from a man younger than 45 with Graves' ophthalmopathy.

This clonotype was observed at least ten times. CDR3 sequence (DNA): TGTGCCAGCAGCCCTGAGACAGATTCACGGGATGAGCAGTTCTTC. This translates into CASSPETDSRDEQFF. The V and J genes are TRBV7-3 and TRBJ2-1; tentative D call: TRBD1 (5 bases). The CDR3 has 15 amino acids. Trimming left V 5 bases short and J 8 bases short, with 19 bases between. In germline, CDR1 is SGHTA, CDR2 FQGTGA.

This clonotype was found many times. The rearrangement joins TRBV11-2 to TRBJ2-1; D ambiguous. The V end was cut by 5 bases, the J end by 3 bases, with 11 bases between. Germline CDR1 reads SGHAT; CDR2 reads FQNNGV. This CDR3 contains 14 residues. The CDR3 DNA sequence: TGTGCCAGCAGCCTTGGACCGGGCTACAATGAGCAGTTCTTC. Its translation is CASSLGPGYNEQFF.

This clonotype was seen repeatedly, ten times or more. V gene TRBV27 combines with J gene TRBJ1-2; 7 bases are a match to TRBD1. Trimming at V came to 6 bases and at J to 4 bases, leaving 5 bases not matched to a gene. The V gene's germline CDR1 is MNHEY and CDR2 SMNVEV (reference sequence). This CDR3 is built from 13 residues. The CDR3 region is CASSNDRVYGYTF. As DNA, the CDR3 is TGTGCCAGCAGCAATGACAGGGTCTATGGCTACACCTTC.

The V gene is TRBV30, the J gene TRBJ2-2; TRBD1 agrees at 10 bases. Germline V gene data show CDR1 as GTSNPN and CDR2 as SVGIG (reference sequence). The CDR3 runs 14 residues. J was trimmed by 5 bases and V by 3 bases; bases with no gene match: 3. The CDR3 region has the DNA TGTGCCTGGAGGAGACAGGGGGCGACCGGGGAGCTGTTTTTT. This translates into CAWRRQGATGELFF.

The chain joins TRBV12-3 or TRBV12-4 to TRBJ2-7, with 12 bases that match TRBD1. The trim removed 2 bases at V and 3 bases at J, leaving 11 bases unmatched. This CDR3 comprises 18 residues. In nucleotides, the CDR3 is TGTGCCAGCAGTTTATCGGGACAGGGGGCGCGTGGGAGCTACGAGCAGTACTTC. Translation gives CASSLSGQGARGSYEQYF.

Regarding this clonotype: The germline gene is not matched at one end of the junction; a read error may be the cause. The chain is built from TRBV28 and TRBJ1-4; 7 bases are shared with TRBD1. Germline CDR1 is MDHEN and CDR2 is SYDVKM. The CDR3 runs to 16 residues. The CDR3 reads CASTSGGAQSLEKLYF. The CDR3 nucleotides are TGTGCCAGCACGTCAGGGGGGGCGCAATCTCTTGAAAAACTGTATTTT.

This clonotype was observed at least ten times. The rearrangement joins TRBV11-2 to TRBJ2-1; no clear D gene. Trimming removed 5 bases at V and 9 bases at J, with 20 bases between. CDR1 and CDR2 (germline): SGHAT, FQNNGV. The CDR3 spans 15 residues. This CDR3 reads CASSRKGFGVGEQFF. In DNA, the CDR3 is TGTGCCAGCAGCCGGAAGGGTTTTGGTGTAGGTGAGCAGTTCTTC.

This sequence joins TRBV20-1 and TRBJ2-4, with 8 bases matching TRBD2. The CDR3 sequence is 17 residues long. The germline V gene has CDR1 DFQATT and CDR2 SNEGSKA (reference sequence). With 6 bases clipped from V and 0 bases from J, the junction kept 13 bases outside the gene matches. The CDR3 is CSAPRPTSDGAKNIQYF. As DNA, the CDR3 is TGCAGTGCCCCACGACCGACTAGCGACGGAGCCAAAAACATTCAGTACTTC.

This clonotype was counted ten times or more. This chain uses TRBV6-5 with TRBJ2-7; TRBD2 matches 9 bases. The V gene's germline CDR1 is MNHEY and CDR2 SVGAGI. Trimming removed 2 bases from V and 2 bases from J; junction bases left unmatched: 4. The CDR3 is made up of 15 amino acids. The DNA of the CDR3 is TGTGCCAGCAGTTACGGGCGGGGGGGCGCCTACGAGCAGTACTTC. Translating it yields CASSYGRGGAYEQYF.

There are many counts of this clonotype. This chain links TRBV12-3 or TRBV12-4 with TRBJ1-5, with D possibly TRBD1 on 6 matching bases. The CDR3 consists of 16 residues. Trimming shortened V by 6 bases and J by 3 bases, and 18 bases separated the two germline ends. The CDR3 nucleotides read TGTGCCAGCAGCCCTATAGGGGGGGGGTCCAATCAGCCCCAGCATTTT. As protein: CASSPIGGGSNQPQHF.

This clonotype came up many times. This chain joins TRBV11-2 and TRBJ2-3; no clear D gene. Germline V lookup: CDR1 SGHAT, CDR2 FQNNGV. The CDR3 is 15 residues long. The V gene lost 1 base and the J gene lost 7 bases, with 15 bases spanning the gap. CDR3 DNA sequence: TGTGCCAGCAGCTTAGTTTTCGGCGAGAAACATACGCAGTATTTT. Translating it yields CASSLVFGEKHTQYF.

There are many counts of this clonotype. This chain connects TRBV2 to TRBJ2-3; D call uncertain. V was clipped by 6 bases and J by 5 bases, with 21 bases between them. This CDR3 contains 16 residues. Germline V gene lookup returns CDR1 SNHLY and CDR2 FYNNEI. The CDR3 nucleotides read TGTGCCAGCAGACCTTCCTTGAAGGCCTGGGGAGATACGCAGTATTTT. It is translated as CASRPSLKAWGDTQYF.

This clonotype occurred many times. This chain connects TRBV11-2 to TRBJ2-7, with D perhaps TRBD2 (5 bases). With 5 bases removed from V and 3 bases from J, the gap between germline ends came to 14 bases. Germline V gives CDR1 SGHAT, CDR2 FQNNGV. CDR3 length equals 14 residues. CDR3 amino acids: CASSLRGVLYEQYF. CDR3 nucleotide sequence: TGTGCCAGCAGCCTCCGGGGAGTCCTCTACGAGCAGTACTTC.

The V call is TRBV6-2 or TRBV6-3, the J call TRBJ2-1; either TRBD1 or TRBD2 may supply D (5 bases each). The germline V and J ends were trimmed by 5 bases and 10 bases, with 21 bases remaining between them. The CDR3 spans 15 residues. Germline CDR1 and CDR2: MNHEY and SVGEGT. For the CDR3, the DNA is TGTGCCAGCAGTGACAGCAAGCGGCCTCCCGGAGAGCAGTTCTTC. This encodes CASSDSKRPPGEQFF.

The chain joins TRBV6-1 to TRBJ1-4, with TRBD1 identical over 8 bases. J lost 5 bases, V lost 4 bases, and 6 bases had no gene match. The CDR3 spans 15 residues. The germline CDR1 and CDR2 sequences are MNHNS and SASEGT. CDR3 in amino acids: CASSAVWTGNEKLFF. The CDR3 DNA reads as TGTGCCAGCAGTGCCGTTTGGACAGGGAATGAAAAACTGTTTTTT.

This clonotype has ten or more counts. The chain combines TRBV11-3 with TRBJ2-1; tentatively, D is TRBD1 (6 bases). Germline V lookup: CDR1 SGHNT, CDR2 YENEEA. This CDR3 has 17 residues. The ends were cut back, 2 bases at V and 5 bases at J, with 19 bases in the middle. In nucleotides, the CDR3 is TGTGCCAGCAGCTTAAAAGTCCGGGACAATGAGCACAATGAGCAGTTCTTC. Encoded protein: CASSLKVRDNEHNEQFF.

This clonotype was found many times. The chain is built from TRBV2 and TRBJ2-2; D is unresolved. There are 12 residues in the CDR3. The V end lost 6 bases, the J end lost 6 bases, and 8 bases lay between the germline ends. From germline, CDR1 is SNHLY and CDR2 FYNNEI. The CDR3 is CASSADSGELFF. DNA of the CDR3: TGTGCCAGCAGCGCCGATTCCGGGGAGCTGTTTTTT.

The rearrangement uses TRBV20-1 and TRBJ1-1; D is uncertain. The V gene lost 3 bases and the J gene lost 1 base, with 6 bases spanning the gap. Per the germline V gene, CDR1 is DFQATT and CDR2 is SNEGSKA (reference sequence). This CDR3 region has 12 residues. CDR3 nucleotides: TGCAGTGCTAGGGGGTGGAACACTGAAGCTTTCTTT. Its translation is CSARGWNTEAFF.

The sample holds many counts of this clonotype. This sequence joins TRBV11-2 and TRBJ1-2; a possible D gene is TRBD1 (6 bases). The V gene's germline CDR1 is SGHAT and CDR2 FQNNGV. Between the trimmed V and J ends, which lost 7 bases and 3 bases, there was a span of 12 bases. This CDR3 spans 13 amino acids. In DNA, the CDR3 is TGTGCCAGCACCGGAACAGGGTACTATGGCTACACCTTC. Protein sequence: CASTGTGYYGYTF.

This clonotype occurred a few times. The genes are TRBV20-1 and TRBJ2-2, with 13 bases lining up with TRBD2. This CDR3 comprises 15 residues. Germline CDR1 is DFQATT and CDR2 is SNEGSKA (reference sequence). Germline trimming cut 6 bases from V and 3 bases from J; bases unmatched to any gene: 4. The CDR3 sequence is CSAGLAGAYTGELFF. The CDR3 DNA follows: TGCAGTGCCGGACTAGCGGGAGCTTACACCGGGGAGCTGTTTTTT.

This clonotype appeared a few times. The chain carries TRBV5-6 and TRBJ2-4; the D gene is possibly TRBD2 (5 bases). The CDR3 consists of 16 residues. The germline V gene has CDR1 SGHDT and CDR2 YYEEEE. The V and J ends lost 4 bases and 1 base respectively, with 15 bases between them. CDR3 sequence (DNA): TGTGCCAGCAGCGGGGAGAGTGGGGTGGCCAAAAACATTCAGTACTTC. Translated, it gives CASSGESGVAKNIQYF.

In its sample, this clonotype was seen many times. The J gene is TRBJ1-1, the V gene TRBV2; D remains ambiguous. This CDR3 contains 15 residues. Germline CDR1 and CDR2: SNHLY and FYNNEI. V shed 6 bases and J shed 1 base, with 15 bases lying between them. CDR3 bases: TGTGCCAGCAGAAAACGCCAAGTTACGAACACTGAAGCTTTCTTT. Its translation is CASRKRQVTNTEAFF. Full variable domain (remainder filled in from reference TRBV2 and TRBJ1-1): EPEVTQTPSHQVTQMGQEVILRCVPISNHLYFYWYRQILGQKVEFLVSFYNNEISEKSEIFDDQFSVERPDGSNFTLKIRSTKLEDSAMYFCASRKRQVTNTEAFFGQGTRLTVV.

A note on this clonotype: This may stem from a read error, because a much larger clone lies one nucleotide away. This chain links TRBV11-2 with TRBJ2-7; 8 nucleotides match TRBD1. The CDR3 runs 14 residues. The germline V gene encodes CDR1 SGHAT and CDR2 FQNNGV. After removal of 2 bases from V and 8 bases from J, the junction contained 8 bases not matched to a gene. For the CDR3, the DNA is TGTGCCAGCAGCTTAACAGGACAGGGCACCAAGCAGTACTTC. Residues: CASSLTGQGTKQYF. The full variable domain, with the rest looked up from reference TRBV11-2 and TRBJ2-7, is EAGVAQSPRYKIIEKRQSVAFWCNPISGHATLYWYQQILGQGPKLLIQFQNNGVVDDSQLPKDRFSAERLKGVDSTLKIQPAKLEDSAVYLCASSLTGQGTKQYFGPGTRLTVT.

This clonotype was observed at least ten times. J is TRBJ1-2 and V is TRBV30, with unresolved D. V lost 3 bases to trimming and J lost 1 base, with 3 bases between them. Germline V gene data show CDR1 as GTSNPN and CDR2 as SVGIG (reference sequence). CDR3 length equals 11 residues. DNA for the CDR3: TGTGCCTGGAGGGATAACTATGGCTACACCTTC. It yields the protein CAWRDNYGYTF.

V is TRBV28 and J is TRBJ1-6; possibly TRBD1 for D (6 bases). V was clipped by 7 bases and J by 4 bases, with 17 bases between them. Germline values: CDR1 MDHEN, CDR2 SYDVKM. This CDR3 comprises 16 residues. The CDR3 region has the DNA TGTGCCAGCACCGATGGGGGCTCGGGATATAATTCACCCCTCCACTTT. This gives the protein CASTDGGSGYNSPLHF. The full variable domain, completed using reference TRBV28 and TRBJ1-6, is DVKVTQSSRYLVKRTGEKVFLECVQDMDHENMFWYRQDPGLGLRLIYFSYDVKMKEKGDIPEGYSVSREKKERFSLILESASTNQTSMYLCASTDGGSGYNSPLHFGNGTRLTVT.

The chain couples TRBV19 to TRBJ2-1; D gene uncertain. CDR3 length equals 13 residues. CDR1 is LNHDA, CDR2 SQIVND, per germline (reference sequence). Trimming stripped 10 bases from V and 2 bases from J, with 12 bases between. Written as DNA, the CDR3 is TGTGCCACCCGGCCGCGTACCTACAATGAGCAGTTCTTC. Translating gives CATRPRTYNEQFF.

CDR3 DNA: TGCAGTGCTAGAGACTGGCGACTAGCGGGCTCCTACGAGCAGTACTTC. Its translation is CSARDWRLAGSYEQYF. This chain connects TRBV20-1 to TRBJ2-7, with TRBD2 matching 10 bases. V trimming: 0 bases; J trimming: 0 bases; junction bases outside the gene matches: 5. The CDR3 runs 16 residues. Per the germline V gene, CDR1 is DFQATT and CDR2 is SNEGSKA (reference sequence).

Ten or more counts support this clonotype. The rearrangement links TRBV4-1 to TRBJ2-7; D possibly corresponds to TRBD1 (6 bases). Per the germline V gene, CDR1 is MGHRA and CDR2 is YSYEKL. This CDR3 has 16 residues. V lost 0 bases to trimming and J lost 7 bases, with 19 bases between them. The CDR3 nucleotides are TGCGCCAGCAGCCAAGATCGATTTGGGCCAGGGGAAGAGCAGTACTTC. Translating it yields CASSQDRFGPGEEQYF.

This clonotype came up a few times. The V call is TRBV7-9, the J call TRBJ2-2, with a weak D call TRBD1 (5 bases). V was cut by 1 base and J by 5 bases, with 23 bases left in between. The CDR3 loop spans 19 amino acids. Germline CDR1 reads SEHNR; CDR2 reads FQNEAQ (reference sequence). The CDR3, as DNA: TGTGCCAGCAGCTTAGGGGGCGGAGCAACTCTCTCAGGGACCGGGGAGCTGTTTTTT. Translated, it gives CASSLGGGATLSGTGELFF. Full variable domain (missing parts from reference TRBV7-9 and TRBJ2-2): DTGVSQNPRHKITKRGQNVTFRCDPISEHNRLYWYRQTLGQGPEFLTYFQNEAQLEKSRLLSDRFSAERPKGSFSTLEIQRTEQGDSAMYLCASSLGGGATLSGTGELFFGEGSRLTVL.

Only a few counts were recorded for this clonotype. The chain is built from TRBV7-3 and TRBJ2-2; 9 bases line up with TRBD2. Germline values: CDR1 SGHTA, CDR2 FQGTGA. The CDR3 loop spans 18 amino acids. The trim removed 5 bases at V and 5 bases at J, leaving 15 bases unmatched. In nucleotides, the CDR3 is TGTGCCAGCAGCCGAGGAAGATTAGCGGGAGTACGAACCGGGGAGCTGTTTTTT. It encodes CASSRGRLAGVRTGELFF.

Ten or more counts support this clonotype. This chain links TRBV6-6 with TRBJ2-3; 10 bases map to TRBD2. This CDR3 has 17 residues. In germline, CDR1 is MNHNY, CDR2 SVGAGI (reference sequence). Trimming took 0 bases from V and 0 from J; bases not matched to a gene: 3. The CDR3 DNA reads as TGTGCCAGCAGTTACTCACTAGCGGGGACTAGCACAGATACGCAGTATTTT. It is translated as CASSYSLAGTSTDTQYF.

Many counts were recorded for this clonotype. The V and J genes are TRBV28 and TRBJ2-7, with 9 bases matching TRBD1. This CDR3 is 14 amino acids long. The germline V gene has CDR1 MDHEN and CDR2 SYDVKM. V lost 7 bases, J lost 3 bases, and 7 bases stayed unmatched. CDR3 sequence: CASKPRTGVYEQYF. CDR3 in DNA: TGTGCCAGCAAACCCAGGACAGGGGTCTACGAGCAGTACTTC.